This T cell receptor beta chain was found in a study of untreated major depressive disorder. Study results and limitations: Depressed patients' CD4+ T cells carried increased TRBV05-01 (Vbeta 5.1) usage versus control CD4+ T cells.

This clone was counted only a few times. What it binds is not known. Trimming removed 4 bases at V and 4 bases at J, with 8 bases between. The V gene's germline CDR1 is SGHTA and CDR2 FQGNSA. The CDR3 length is 13 residues. Assay used: immunoSEQ multiplex PCR; TCRdb lists only in-frame clones, some missing. This sample has around 23,000 clones, with over 80% found just once. The sample taken for sequencing was CD4+ T cells from PBMCs. V gene TRBV7-2 combines with J gene TRBJ1-5; weak D call: TRBD1 (5 bases). This clonotype was obtained from a woman in her thirties with major depressive disorder. For the CDR3, the DNA is TGTGCCAGCAGCTCAGGGCTTAATCAGCCCCAGCATTTT. Translated, it gives CASSSGLNQPQHF.